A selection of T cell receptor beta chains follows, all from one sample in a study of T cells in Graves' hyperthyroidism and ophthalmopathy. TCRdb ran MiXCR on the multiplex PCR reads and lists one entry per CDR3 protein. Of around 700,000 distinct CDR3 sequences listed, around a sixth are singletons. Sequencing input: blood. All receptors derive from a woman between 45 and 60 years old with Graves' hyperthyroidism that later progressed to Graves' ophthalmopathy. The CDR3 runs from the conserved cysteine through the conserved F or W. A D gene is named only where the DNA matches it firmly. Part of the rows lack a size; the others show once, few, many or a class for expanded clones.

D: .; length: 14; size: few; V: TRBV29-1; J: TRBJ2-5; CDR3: CSVSTRAYQETQYF; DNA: TGCAGCGTTTCGACCAGGGCATACCAAGAGACCCAGTACTTC
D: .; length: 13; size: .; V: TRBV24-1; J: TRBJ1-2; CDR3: CATSDFLGNGYTF; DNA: TGTGCCACCAGTGATTTCCTAGGGAATGGCTACACCTTC
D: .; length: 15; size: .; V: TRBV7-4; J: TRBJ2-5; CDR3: CASSFGHSGVETQYF; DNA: TGTGCCAGCAGCTTCGGACACTCAGGGGTCGAGACCCAGTACTTC
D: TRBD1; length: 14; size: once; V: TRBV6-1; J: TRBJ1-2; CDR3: CASRPQGDSYGYTF; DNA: TGTGCCAGCAGACCACAAGGGGACAGCTATGGCTACACCTTC
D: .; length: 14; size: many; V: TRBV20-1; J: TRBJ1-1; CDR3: CSARDQGFHTEAFF; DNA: TGCAGTGCTAGAGATCAAGGGTTCCACACTGAAGCTTTCTTT
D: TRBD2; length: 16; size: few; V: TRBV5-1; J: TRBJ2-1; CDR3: CASSFAGTSGGPEQFF; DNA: TGCGCCAGCAGCTTTGCCGGGACTAGCGGGGGGCCCGAGCAGTTCTTC
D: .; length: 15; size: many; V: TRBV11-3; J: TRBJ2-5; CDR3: CASSPGLGGQETQYF; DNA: TGTGCCAGCAGCCCCGGGCTCGGGGGCCAAGAGACCCAGTACTTC
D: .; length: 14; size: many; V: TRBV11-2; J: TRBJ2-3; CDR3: CASSSIQGRDTQYF; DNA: TGTGCCAGCAGCTCGATACAGGGGAGGGATACGCAGTATTTT
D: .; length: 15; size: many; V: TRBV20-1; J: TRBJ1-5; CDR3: CSAPRDANSNQPQHF; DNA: TGCAGTGCTCCCCGGGACGCAAATAGCAATCAGCCCCAGCATTTT
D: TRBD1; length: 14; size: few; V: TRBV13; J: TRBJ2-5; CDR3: CASSIRDRVETQYF; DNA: TGTGCCAGCAGCATACGGGACAGGGTAGAGACCCAGTACTTC
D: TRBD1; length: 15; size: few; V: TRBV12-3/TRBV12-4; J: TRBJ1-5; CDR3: CASSLGGGGGQPQHF; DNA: TGTGCCAGCAGTTTAGGAGGGGGCGGAGGTCAGCCCCAGCATTTT
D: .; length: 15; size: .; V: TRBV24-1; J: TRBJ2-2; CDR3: CATSDPGSDTGELFF; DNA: TGTGCCACCAGTGACCCGGGATCCGACACCGGGGAGCTGTTTTTC
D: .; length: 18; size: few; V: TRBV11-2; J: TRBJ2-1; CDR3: CASSSTPGGGGAYNEQFF; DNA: TGTGCCAGCAGCTCTACCCCAGGGGGGGGCGGAGCCTACAATGAGCAGTTCTTC
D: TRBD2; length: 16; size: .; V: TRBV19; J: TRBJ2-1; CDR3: CASSPGLDPSRTEQFF; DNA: TGTGCCAGTAGTCCGGGACTAGACCCCTCGCGTACTGAGCAGTTCTTC
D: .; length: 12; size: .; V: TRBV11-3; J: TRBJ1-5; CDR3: CASSEMIQPQHF; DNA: TGTGCCAGCAGCGAAATGATACAGCCCCAGCATTTT
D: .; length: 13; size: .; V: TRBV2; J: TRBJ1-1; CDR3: CASINGGLTEAFF; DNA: TGTGCCAGCATAAATGGGGGGCTCACTGAAGCTTTCTTT
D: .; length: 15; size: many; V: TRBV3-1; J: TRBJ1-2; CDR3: CASSQPLAENYGYTF; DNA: TGTGCCAGCAGCCAACCCTTAGCGGAAAACTATGGCTACACCTTC
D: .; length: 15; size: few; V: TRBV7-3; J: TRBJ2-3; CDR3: CASSSRVGETDTQYF; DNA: TGTGCCAGCAGCTCTCGTGTAGGGGAAACAGATACGCAGTATTTT
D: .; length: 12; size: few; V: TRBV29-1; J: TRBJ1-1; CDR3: CSVGSPTTEAFF; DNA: TGCAGCGTTGGGTCACCCACCACTGAAGCTTTCTTT
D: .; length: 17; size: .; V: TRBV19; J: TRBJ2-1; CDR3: CASSILLGRTIYNEQFF; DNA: TGTGCCAGTAGTATTTTATTGGGCCGGACTATCTACAATGAGCAGTTCTTC
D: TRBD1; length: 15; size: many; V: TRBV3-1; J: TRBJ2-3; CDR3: CASSHTGTAIDTQYF; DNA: TGTGCCAGCAGCCACACCGGGACAGCTATAGATACGCAGTATTTT
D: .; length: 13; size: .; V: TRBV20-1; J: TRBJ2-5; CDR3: CSARSTGVETQYF; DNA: TGCAGTGCTAGGTCAACGGGCGTGGAGACCCAGTACTTC
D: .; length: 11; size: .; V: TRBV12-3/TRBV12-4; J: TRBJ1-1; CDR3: CASELNTEAFF; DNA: TGTGCCAGCGAGTTGAACACTGAAGCTTTCTTT
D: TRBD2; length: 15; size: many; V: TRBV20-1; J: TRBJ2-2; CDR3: CSARLAGGDTGELFF; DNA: TGCAGTGCTAGACTAGCGGGGGGGGACACCGGGGAGCTGTTTTTT
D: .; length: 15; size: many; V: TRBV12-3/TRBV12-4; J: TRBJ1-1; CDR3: CASTSITVGRTEAFF; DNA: TGTGCCAGCACCTCCATCACCGTAGGGAGAACTGAAGCTTTCTTT
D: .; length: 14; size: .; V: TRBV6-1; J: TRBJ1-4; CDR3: CASSRRGANEKLFF; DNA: TGTGCCAGCAGTCGTCGCGGGGCTAATGAAAAACTGTTTTTT
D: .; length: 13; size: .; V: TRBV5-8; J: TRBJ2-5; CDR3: CASSPRQRETQYF; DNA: TGTGCCAGCAGCCCGCGGCAGAGGGAGACCCAGTACTTC
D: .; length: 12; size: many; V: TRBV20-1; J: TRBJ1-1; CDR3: CSAHQVGTEAFF; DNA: TGCAGTGCCCACCAGGTGGGGACTGAAGCTTTCTTT
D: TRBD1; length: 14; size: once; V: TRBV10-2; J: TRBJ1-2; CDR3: CASRGQGFGYGYTF; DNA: TGCGCCAGCAGGGGACAGGGCTTTGGCTATGGCTACACCTTC
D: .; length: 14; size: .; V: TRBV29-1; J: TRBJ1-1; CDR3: CSVEDPGGKTEAFF; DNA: TGCAGCGTTGAAGATCCCGGGGGGAAAACTGAAGCTTTCTTT
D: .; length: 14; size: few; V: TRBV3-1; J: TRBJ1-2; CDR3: CASSQLEGSYGYTF; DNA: TGTGCCAGCAGCCAATTGGAGGGATCCTATGGCTACACCTTC
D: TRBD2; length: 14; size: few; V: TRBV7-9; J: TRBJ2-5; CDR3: CASSVTGTSGGKYF; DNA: TGTGCCAGCAGCGTCACCGGGACTAGCGGGGGGAAGTACTTC
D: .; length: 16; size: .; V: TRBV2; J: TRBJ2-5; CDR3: CASSELLPGPQKTQYF; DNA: TGTGCCAGCAGTGAACTTCTTCCCGGACCCCAAAAGACCCAGTACTTC
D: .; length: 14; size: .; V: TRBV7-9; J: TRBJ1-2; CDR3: CASSLESTGYGYTF; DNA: TGTGCCAGCAGCTTAGAGTCTACTGGCTATGGCTACACCTTC
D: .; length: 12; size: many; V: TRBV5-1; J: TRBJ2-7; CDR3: CASSSPSYEQYF; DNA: TGCGCCAGCAGCTCGCCCAGTTACGAGCAGTACTTC
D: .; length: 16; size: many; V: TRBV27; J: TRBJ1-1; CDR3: CASSPTGGQPNTEAFF; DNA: TGTGCCAGCAGTCCGACCGGCGGACAACCGAACACTGAAGCTTTCTTT
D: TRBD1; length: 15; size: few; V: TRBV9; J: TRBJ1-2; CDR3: CASSAGQGVLSGYTF; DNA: TGTGCCAGCAGCGCCGGACAGGGTGTTTTGAGTGGCTACACCTTC
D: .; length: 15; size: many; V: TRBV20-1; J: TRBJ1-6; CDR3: CSAKVAGVTTSPLHF; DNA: TGCAGTGCTAAGGTGGCAGGGGTAACTACTTCACCCCTCCACTTT
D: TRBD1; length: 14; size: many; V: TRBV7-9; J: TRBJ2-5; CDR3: CASSPQGDQETQYF; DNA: TGTGCCAGCAGCCCACAGGGGGACCAAGAGACCCAGTACTTC
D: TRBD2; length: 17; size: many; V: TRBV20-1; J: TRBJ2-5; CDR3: CSASYPVAGGGEETQYF; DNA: TGCAGTGCTAGCTATCCGGTAGCGGGGGGGGGCGAAGAGACCCAGTACTTC
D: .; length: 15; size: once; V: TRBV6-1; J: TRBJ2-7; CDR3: CASSPRTEYSYEQYF; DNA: TGTGCCAGCAGTCCAAGGACGGAGTACTCCTACGAGCAGTACTTC
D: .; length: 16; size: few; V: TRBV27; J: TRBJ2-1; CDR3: CASSTPATGSYNEQFF; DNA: TGTGCCAGCAGTACTCCGGCGACGGGCTCCTACAATGAGCAGTTCTTC
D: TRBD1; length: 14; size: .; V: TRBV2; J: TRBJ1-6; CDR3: CASTPDRENSPLHF; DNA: TGTGCCAGCACCCCGGACAGGGAAAATTCACCCCTCCACTTT
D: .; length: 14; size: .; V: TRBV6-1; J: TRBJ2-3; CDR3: CASTNDPATDTQYF; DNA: TGTGCCAGCACCAACGACCCCGCCACAGATACGCAGTATTTT
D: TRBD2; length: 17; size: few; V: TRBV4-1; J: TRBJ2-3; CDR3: CASSQVGLAGRTDTQYF; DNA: TGCGCCAGCAGCCAAGTAGGACTAGCGGGGCGGACAGATACGCAGTATTTT
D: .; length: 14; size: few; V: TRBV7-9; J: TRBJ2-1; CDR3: CASSLVGSYNEQFF; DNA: TGTGCCAGCAGCTTAGTCGGTTCCTACAATGAGCAGTTCTTC
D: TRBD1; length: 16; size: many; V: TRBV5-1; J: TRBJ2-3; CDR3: CASSLRDRIRTDTQYF; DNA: TGCGCCAGCAGCCTAAGGGACAGGATCCGCACAGATACGCAGTATTTT
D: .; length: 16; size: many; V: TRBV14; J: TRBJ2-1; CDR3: CASSQAPVQEYNEQFF; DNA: TGTGCCAGCAGCCAAGCCCCGGTGCAGGAATACAATGAGCAGTTCTTC
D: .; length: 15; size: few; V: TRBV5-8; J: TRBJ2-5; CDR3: CASSRWTDLQETQYF; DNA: TGTGCCAGCAGCCGTTGGACGGATCTCCAAGAGACCCAGTACTTC
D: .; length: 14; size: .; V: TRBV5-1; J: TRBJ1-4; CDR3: CASSPGHRDEKLFF; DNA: TGCGCCAGCAGCCCGGGACATCGGGATGAAAAACTGTTTTTT
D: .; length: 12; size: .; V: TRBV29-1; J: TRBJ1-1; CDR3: CSVGLGGTEAFF; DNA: TGCAGCGTTGGCCTGGGCGGCACTGAAGCTTTCTTT
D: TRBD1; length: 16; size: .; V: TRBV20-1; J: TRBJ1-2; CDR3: CSARDAWTGGRNGYTF; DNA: TGCAGTGCTAGAGATGCATGGACAGGGGGCAGGAATGGCTACACCTTC